The 9 T cell receptor beta chains given below trace back to one sample, sequenced in a study of T-cell reconstitution after alpha-beta-depleted transplantation in children. Preparation of the TCRbeta library involved a method that used unique molecular identifiers. TCRdb reanalysed the PCR reads using MiXCR and keeps one entry per CDR3 protein. The sample holds 85,000 to 120,000 distinct CDR3 sequences, roughly 7.1% seen once. The sample in question was PBMCs, obtained before TCRalphabeta/CD19-depleted stem cell transplant. The receptors were gathered from a boy aged 2-15 years with acute lymphoblastic leukemia, due to receive a stem cell transplant.

This clonotype was detected a few times. Compared with germline, one end of the junction differs, possibly owing to a read error. The V and J genes are TRBV9 and TRBJ2-5; maybe TRBD2 (10 bases). Germline V gene sequence: CDR1 SGDLS, CDR2 YYNGEE. The length of the CDR3 is 15 residues. DNA for the CDR3: TGCGCCAGCAGCGGGGGGGACAGGGTGGGAGAGACCCAGTACTTC. It codes for CASSGGDRVGETQYF.

There are many counts of this clonotype. This chain uses TRBV5-1 with TRBJ1-1; 7 positions match TRBD1. With V trimmed by 5 bases and J by 6 bases, 10 bases remained unmatched. The CDR3 spans 14 residues. The germline CDR1 and CDR2 sequences are SGHRS and YFSETQ. The CDR3, as DNA: TGCGCCAGCAGTTTAGACAGGGTCGGGGCTGAAGCTTTCTTT. Translation gives CASSLDRVGAEAFF.

J is TRBJ2-7 and V is TRBV29-1, with 9 positions matching TRBD1. V gave up 0 bases and J gave up 5 bases; unmatched junction bases: 17. The CDR3 has 18 residues. Germline CDR1 SQVTM, CDR2 ANQGSEA. The CDR3 DNA follows: TGCAGCGTTGAAGAGAAAGAGGACAGGGGCGCAAGCTTTGACGAGCAGTACTTC. Translating it yields CSVEEKEDRGASFDEQYF.

The chain has TRBV27 and TRBJ1-6, with a possible D match to TRBD1 (6 bases). V lost 2 bases to trimming and J lost 7 bases, with 15 bases between them. The CDR3 is 16 residues long. CDR1 and CDR2 from the germline V gene are MNHEY and SMNVEV (reference sequence). For the CDR3, the DNA is TGTGCCAGCAGTTTAATGAAGGGGGTATGGAATTCACCCCTCCACTTT. This translates into CASSLMKGVWNSPLHF.

The chain couples TRBV20-1 to TRBJ2-1; D call uncertain. The V and J ends lost 4 bases and 7 bases respectively, with 14 bases between them. The CDR3 totals 13 residues. The germline V gene encodes CDR1 DFQATT and CDR2 SNEGSKA (reference sequence). Written as DNA, the CDR3 is TGCAGTGCTACCCCGCTGGTAGGGAATGAGCAGTTCTTC. Protein: CSATPLVGNEQFF.

The table lists this clonotype with a few counts. The genes are TRBV6-2 or TRBV6-3 and TRBJ2-5; 8 bases are a match to TRBD1. Losses at the gene ends were 5 bases for V and 4 bases for J; bases not matched to a gene: 9. This CDR3 comprises 15 residues. Germline V CDR1 and CDR2: MNHEY, SVGEGT. In DNA form, the CDR3 reads TGTGCCAGCAGTGAAGGTTCTACAGGGGGAGAGACCCAGTACTTC. This gives the protein CASSEGSTGGETQYF.

This clonotype was counted many times. J is TRBJ2-3 and V is TRBV6-4; 7 nucleotides line up with TRBD2. The CDR3 runs 14 residues. The V gene end was trimmed by 6 bases and the J gene end by 1 base; junction bases not matched to a gene: 4. The germline V gene has CDR1 MRHNA and CDR2 SNTAGT. The CDR3 bases are TGTGCCAGCAGCCCTCGGGGGGGCACAGATACGCAGTATTTT. This sequence encodes CASSPRGGTDTQYF.

This clonotype occurred a few times. The V gene is TRBV3-1, the J gene TRBJ2-5; TRBD2 aligns across 11 bases. The CDR3 is 15 residues long. CDR1 and CDR2 from the germline V gene are LGHDT and YNNKEL (reference sequence). After removal of 6 bases from V and 0 bases from J, the junction contained 3 bases not matched to a gene. The CDR3 region is CASRPGLADQETQYF. Here the CDR3 DNA reads TGTGCCAGCAGACCGGGACTAGCGGACCAAGAGACCCAGTACTTC.

This clonotype was counted many times. The CDR3 here is CSAQGAEANYGYTF. CDR3 DNA: TGCAGCGCCCAAGGGGCCGAAGCTAACTATGGCTACACCTTC. The genes are TRBV29-1 and TRBJ1-2; weak D call: TRBD1 (5 bases). The CDR3 has 14 residues. Trimming took off 7 bases at V and 0 bases at J, with 15 bases between the two ends. The germline V gene has CDR1 SQVTM and CDR2 ANQGSEA.